Presented here are 17 T cell receptor beta chains from one specimen sequenced in a study of T cell responses to AZD1222 COVID-19 vaccine. The protocol was immunoSEQ multiplex PCR, while the TCRdb copy is restricted to in-frame clones and leaves out a portion. The table includes about 150,000 clones, approximately 93% detected once. The source was peripheral blood, collected 28 days after the second AZD1222 dose. The receptors stem from an adult who received the AZD1222 COVID-19 vaccine.

The CDR3 reads CASSSNNSPLHF. CDR3 in DNA: TGTGCCAGCAGCTCTAATAATTCACCCCTCCACTTT. V is TRBV11-2 and J is TRBJ1-6; D remains unclear. The germline CDR1 and CDR2 sequences are SGHAT and FQNNGV. Trimming removed 4 bases at V and 5 bases at J, with 3 bases between. The CDR3 extends over 12 amino acids.

This clone was observed once. The J gene is TRBJ1-4, the V gene TRBV4-2; TRBD1 aligns across 8 bases. The germline CDR1 and CDR2 sequences are LGHNA and YNFKEQ. The CDR3 sequence is 16 residues long. Trimming cost V 0 bases and J 4 bases; bases outside gene matches: 4. The CDR3 loop is CASSQDGQGLNEKLFF. Here the CDR3 DNA reads TGTGCCAGCAGCCAAGACGGACAGGGCCTTAATGAAAAACTGTTTTTT.

The chain uses TRBV28 and TRBJ1-5, with a tentative D call TRBD1 (5 bases). The CDR3 has 15 amino acids. CDR1 is MDHEN, CDR2 SYDVKM, per germline. The V end lost 4 bases, the J end lost 0 bases, and 10 bases lay between the germline ends. Here the CDR3 reads CASSSRVYSNQPQHF. Here the CDR3 DNA reads TGTGCCAGCAGTTCCAGGGTCTATAGCAATCAGCCCCAGCATTTT. Based on the CDR3 plus reference TRBV28 and TRBJ1-5, the full variable domain is DVKVTQSSRYLVKRTGEKVFLECVQDMDHENMFWYRQDPGLGLRLIYFSYDVKMKEKGDIPEGYSVSREKKERFSLILESASTNQTSMYLCASSSRVYSNQPQHFGDGTRLSIL.

The CDR3 here is CASSFRDRALEQYF. CDR3 in DNA: TGTGCCAGCAGCTTCCGGGACAGGGCACTCGAGCAGTACTTC. V and J are TRBV5-4 and TRBJ2-7; 9 nucleotides agree with TRBD1. Germline loops: CDR1 SGHNT, CDR2 YYREEE (reference sequence). Trimming cost V 2 bases and J 6 bases; bases outside gene matches: 6. The CDR3 loop spans 14 amino acids.

This rearrangement joins TRBV11-2 to TRBJ2-1, with TRBD2 matching 8 bases. Germline V gene sequence: CDR1 SGHAT, CDR2 FQNNGV. V gave up 5 bases and J gave up 2 bases; unmatched junction bases: 5. The CDR3 contains 15 residues. The CDR3 DNA follows: TGTGCCAGCAGCCTTGGACTAGCTGCCTACAATGAGCAGTTCTTC. This sequence encodes CASSLGLAAYNEQFF.

The chain combines TRBV5-1 with TRBJ2-2; D may be TRBD2 (5 bases). Germline CDR1 reads SGHRS; CDR2 reads YFSETQ. Trimming shortened V by 0 bases and J by 1 base, and 10 bases separated the two germline ends. This CDR3 is 16 amino acids long. CDR3 sequence: CASSLGVGKNTGELFF. In DNA form, the CDR3 reads TGCGCCAGCAGCTTGGGGGTCGGGAAGAACACCGGGGAGCTGTTTTTT. Together with reference TRBV5-1 and TRBJ2-2, the CDR3 gives the full variable domain: KAGVTQTPRYLIKTRGQQVTLSCSPISGHRSVSWYQQTPGQGLQFLFEYFSETQRNKGNFPGRFSGRQFSNSRSEMNVSTLELGDSALYLCASSLGVGKNTGELFFGEGSRLTVL.

This chain uses TRBV29-1 with TRBJ2-3, with 13 bases matching TRBD2. V shed 3 bases and J 4 bases; nucleotides not matched to a gene: 13. The V gene's germline CDR1 is SQVTM and CDR2 ANQGSEA. The CDR3 runs 18 residues. The CDR3 DNA is TGCAGCGTTGACTGGCCCCGGACTAGCGGGAGTTTCCCAGATACGCAGTATTTT. As protein: CSVDWPRTSGSFPDTQYF.

The V and J genes are TRBV7-3 and TRBJ2-3, with D maybe TRBD2 (6 bases). V was cut by 2 bases and J by 8 bases, with 11 bases left in between. Germline loops: CDR1 SGHTA, CDR2 FQGTGA. CDR3 length equals 13 residues. As DNA, the CDR3 is TGTGCCAGCAGCTTACATGGGGACTCTACGCAGTATTTT. This translates into CASSLHGDSTQYF.

The chain uses TRBV2 and TRBJ2-7, with D unresolved. The CDR3 consists of 12 residues. The germline CDR1 and CDR2 sequences are SNHLY and FYNNEI. Trimming took off 5 bases at V and 7 bases at J, with 12 bases between the two ends. DNA of the CDR3: TGTGCCAGCAGTCTCCTCCTTTGGGAGCAGTACTTC. Translating gives CASSLLLWEQYF.

The chain couples TRBV6-5 to TRBJ1-1; D unclear. Germline V gene data show CDR1 as MNHEY and CDR2 as SVGAGI. The CDR3 extends over 12 amino acids. The V gene lost 4 bases and the J gene lost 1 base, with 4 bases spanning the gap. CDR3 sequence reads: CASSSQNTEAFF. Written as DNA, the CDR3 is TGTGCCAGCAGTTCACAGAACACTGAAGCTTTCTTT.

The chain combines TRBV2 with TRBJ2-3, with D possibly TRBD1 on 5 matching bases. The V gene's germline CDR1 is SNHLY and CDR2 FYNNEI. The CDR3 runs to 14 residues. Trimming cost V 4 bases and J 1 base, with 9 bases left between them. The CDR3 loop reads CASSVGQRTDTQYF. As DNA, the CDR3 is TGTGCCAGCAGTGTGGGGCAGCGCACAGATACGCAGTATTTT.

The chain has TRBV15 and TRBJ1-2, with 8 bases lining up with TRBD1. With 0 bases clipped from V and 4 bases from J, the junction kept 1 base outside the gene matches. The CDR3 totals 14 residues. CDR1 is LNHNV, CDR2 YYDKDF, per germline (reference sequence). Here the CDR3 reads CATSREGQVYGYTF. CDR3 nucleotides: TGTGCCACCAGCAGAGAGGGACAGGTCTATGGCTACACCTTC. Based on the CDR3 plus reference TRBV15 and TRBJ1-2, the full variable domain is DAMVIQNPRYQVTQFGKPVTLSCSQTLNHNVMYWYQQKSSQAPKLLFHYYDKDFNNEADTPDNFQSRRPNTSFCFLDIRSPGLGDTAMYLCATSREGQVYGYTFGSGTRLTVV.

The chain employs TRBV7-9 and TRBJ2-7, with 7 bases fitting TRBD1. Germline V CDR1 and CDR2: SEHNR, FQNEAQ (reference sequence). V lost 4 bases to trimming and J lost 3 bases; unmatched junction nucleotides: 3. The CDR3 has 13 amino acids. The CDR3 nucleotides are TGTGCCAGCAGCTCACAGGGGTTCTACGAGCAGTACTTC. It yields the protein CASSSQGFYEQYF.

V gene TRBV9 combines with J gene TRBJ2-1; TRBD2 matches 12 bases. CDR1 and CDR2 from the germline V gene are SGDLS and YYNGEE. V lost 3 bases, J lost 7 bases, and 5 bases stayed unmatched. The CDR3 totals 15 residues. CDR3 residues: CASSAWTSGENEQFF. The CDR3 DNA reads as TGTGCCAGCAGCGCCTGGACTAGCGGGGAGAATGAGCAGTTCTTC.

The chain couples TRBV18 to TRBJ2-1; D is perhaps TRBD2 (5 bases). CDR3 length: 15 amino acids. The V and J ends lost 2 bases and 5 bases respectively, with 13 bases between them. Per germline, CDR1 KGHSH and CDR2 LQKENI. The CDR3 loop is CASSPYAGSDNEQFF. The CDR3 DNA follows: TGTGCCAGCTCACCATACGCGGGTTCGGACAATGAGCAGTTCTTC. Drawing the rest from reference TRBV18 and TRBJ2-1, the complete variable domain is NAGVMQNPRHLVRRRGQEARLRCSPMKGHSHVYWYRQLPEEGLKFMVYLQKENIIDESGMPKERFSAEFPKEGPSILRIQQVVRGDSAAYFCASSPYAGSDNEQFFGPGTRLTVL.

The chain carries TRBV28 and TRBJ1-2, with 8 bases matching TRBD1. This CDR3 is built from 15 residues. Per the germline V gene, CDR1 is MDHEN and CDR2 is SYDVKM. The V segment lost 5 bases and the J segment 5 bases; nucleotides outside the gene matches: 10. DNA of the CDR3: TGTGCCAGCAGTCCCCCGGACAGGGATTCATATGGCTACACCTTC. Protein product: CASSPPDRDSYGYTF.

In its sample, this clone was seen a few times. This rearrangement joins TRBV27 to TRBJ2-7; D ambiguous. The CDR3 has 12 residues. Germline CDR1 reads MNHEY; CDR2 reads SMNVEV (reference sequence). Trimming took off 5 bases at V and 2 bases at J, with 7 bases between the two ends. The chain's CDR3 is CASSPGPYEQYF. Written as DNA, the CDR3 is TGTGCCAGCAGTCCCGGCCCCTACGAGCAGTACTTC.